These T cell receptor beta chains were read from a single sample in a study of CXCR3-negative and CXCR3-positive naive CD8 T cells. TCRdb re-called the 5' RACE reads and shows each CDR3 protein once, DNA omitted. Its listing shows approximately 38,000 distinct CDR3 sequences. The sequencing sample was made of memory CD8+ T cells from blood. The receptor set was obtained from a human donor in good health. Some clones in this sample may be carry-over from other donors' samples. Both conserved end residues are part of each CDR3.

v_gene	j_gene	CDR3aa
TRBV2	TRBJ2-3	CASSPRPPDTQYF
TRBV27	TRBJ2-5	CASSLSGSSQETQYF
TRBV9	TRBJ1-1	CASVPGPGFMNTEAFF
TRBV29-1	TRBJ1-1	CSATTGGTEAFF
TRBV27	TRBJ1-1	CASSLLGDTEAFF
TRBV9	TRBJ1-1	CASSALGDTEAFF
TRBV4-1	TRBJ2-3	CASSQEGWGDTQYF
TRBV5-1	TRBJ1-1	CASSLAGSEAFF
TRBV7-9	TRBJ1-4	CASSYEGYSNEKLFF
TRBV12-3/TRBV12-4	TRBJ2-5	CASSFGLAGRETQYF
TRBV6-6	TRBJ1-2	CASSYSTAYGYTF
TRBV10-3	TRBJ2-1	CAISESVVGARSEQFF
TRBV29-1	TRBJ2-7	CSVVMGVYSYEQYF
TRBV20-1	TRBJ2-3	CSAAYEYGTDTQYF
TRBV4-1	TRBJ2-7	CASSDLAGGSYEQYF
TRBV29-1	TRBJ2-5	CSVEGGEETQYF
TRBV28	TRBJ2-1	CASSSLRGLTGNEQFF
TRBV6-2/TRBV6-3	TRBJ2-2	CASSYTQGTGELFF